Shown below are 10 T cell receptor beta chains from a single sample sequenced in a study of a mutant IDH1 vaccine in newly diagnosed glioma. Profiling relied on immunoSEQ multiplex PCR, and the TCRdb table lists in-frame clones only, not all of them. The sample carries just under 70,000 clones, 84% recorded once. Regarding time point: week 35, safety follow-up. Topical imiquimod accompanied each vaccine dose, which consisted of 300 ug of mutant IDH1 20-mer peptide. Antigen specificity for these receptors is unknown. The source material was PBMCs, sampled from a glioma patient whose treatment included an IDH1 peptide vaccine. These receptors came from a man younger than 35 with glioma.

V gene TRBV6-1 combines with J gene TRBJ2-3, with D possibly matching TRBD2 (5 bases). Per the germline V gene, CDR1 is MNHNS and CDR2 is SASEGT. The CDR3 runs 16 residues. The V end lost 4 bases, the J end lost 0 bases, and 14 bases lay between the germline ends. The CDR3 sequence: CASSARSGSSTDTQYF. The CDR3 coding sequence is TGTGCCAGCAGTGCTCGGAGCGGCAGCAGCACAGATACGCAGTATTTT.

The V call is TRBV7-2, the J call TRBJ2-3; the D is unclear. This CDR3 contains 16 residues. Trimming stripped 1 base from V and 4 bases from J, with 15 bases between. Germline lookup yields CDR1 SGHTA and CDR2 FQGNSA. The CDR3 bases are TGTGCCAGCAGCTTAGATCAACGCCGTTTCGCAGATACGCAGTATTTT. This sequence encodes CASSLDQRRFADTQYF.

The table lists this clone with a count of one. V usage is TRBV4-1 and J usage is TRBJ2-3, with 9 bases aligning to TRBD2. V lost 0 bases, J lost 1 base, and 14 bases stayed unmatched. This CDR3 has 20 residues. From germline, CDR1 is MGHRA and CDR2 YSYEKL. The CDR3 nucleotides are TGCGCCAGCAGCCAAGATGTCCTGGCGGGAGGGCCTTGGGGCACAGATACGCAGTATTTT. Protein: CASSQDVLAGGPWGTDTQYF.

The V gene is TRBV4-1, the J gene TRBJ2-1; D might be TRBD2 (6 bases). Germline V lookup: CDR1 MGHRA, CDR2 YSYEKL. The V end lost 0 bases, the J end lost 6 bases, and 21 bases lay between the germline ends. CDR3 length equals 18 residues. The CDR3 DNA is TGCGCCAGCAGCCAAGATCAAGCAGGGAGGAGTTCGGGCAATGAGCAGTTCTTC. Encoded protein: CASSQDQAGRSSGNEQFF.

This chain connects TRBV9 to TRBJ2-3; possibly TRBD1 for D (6 bases). This CDR3 has 14 residues. CDR1 SGDLS and CDR2 YYNGEE come from the germline V gene. The germline V and J ends were trimmed by 3 bases and 1 base, with 9 bases remaining between them. Written as DNA, the CDR3 is TGTGCCAGCAGCGCCCGGACAGGCACAGATACGCAGTATTTT. Its protein product is CASSARTGTDTQYF.

V gene TRBV30 combines with J gene TRBJ1-4; D might be TRBD1 (5 bases). Germline V gene lookup returns CDR1 GTSNPN and CDR2 SVGIG (reference sequence). Trimming removed 3 bases from V and 4 bases from J, with 12 bases in between. This CDR3 has 14 amino acids. CDR3 amino acids: CAWSYGGYNEKLFF. The CDR3 bases are TGTGCCTGGAGCTATGGGGGGTATAATGAAAAACTGTTTTTT. Looking up the rest from reference TRBV30 and TRBJ1-4 gives the full variable domain: SQTIHQWPATLVQPVGSPLSLECTVEGTSNPNLYWYRQAAGRGLQLLFYSVGIGQISSEVPQNLSASRPQDRQFILSSKKLLLSDSGFYLCAWSYGGYNEKLFFGSGTQLSVL.

The chain combines TRBV28 with TRBJ1-2; a possible D gene is TRBD1 (5 bases). The CDR3 consists of 15 residues. The V end lost 5 bases, the J end lost 8 bases, and 21 bases lay between the germline ends. From germline, CDR1 is MDHEN and CDR2 SYDVKM. CDR3 region: CASSLEQDPFYGYTF. CDR3 DNA: TGTGCCAGCAGTCTGGAACAGGACCCTTTTTACGGCTACACCTTC.

This clone was observed a few times. The V call is TRBV7-9, the J call TRBJ1-2, with 7 bases identical to TRBD1. Germline assignment: CDR1 SEHNR and CDR2 FQNEAQ (reference sequence). Trimming cost V 5 bases and J 0 bases; bases outside gene matches: 9. The CDR3 sequence is 16 residues long. The CDR3 sequence: CASSPDPGTANYGYTF. As DNA, the CDR3 is TGTGCCAGCAGCCCCGACCCTGGGACAGCTAACTATGGCTACACCTTC.

As to this clone: One end of the junction varies from germline; a read error may be responsible. The chain recombines TRBV7-7 with TRBJ2-7, with a possible D match to TRBD2 (5 bases). Germline V gives CDR1 SSHAT, CDR2 FNYEAQ (reference sequence). The CDR3 has 13 amino acids. This CDR3 is CASSEREGKEQYF. CDR3 DNA: TGTGCTAGCAGCGAACGAGAGGGAAAAGAGCAGTACTTC.

The chain links TRBV2 to TRBJ1-1, with a possible D match to TRBD1 (6 bases). CDR3 length: 12 residues. The germline V gene has CDR1 SNHLY and CDR2 FYNNEI. V was cut by 10 bases and J by 4 bases, with 13 bases left in between. Here the CDR3 DNA reads TGTGCCAACCTGGTGGGGGCCACTGAAGCTTTCTTT. This gives the protein CANLVGATEAFF.